A selection of T cell receptor beta chains follows, all from one sample in a study of beta chain features in type 1 diabetes. Libraries were prepared by immunoSEQ multiplex PCR; TCRdb keeps only in-frame clonotypes and omits some of them. Of 350,000 or so clones listed, roughly a fifth were seen once; the top ten hold around 0.04%. What was sequenced was naive CD4+ T cells from blood. All receptors come from a woman aged 18-29 years in good health. Each CDR3 is given with its conserved first and last residue. The D gene is left open where the match is weak. Clone size appears in some rows only: once, few, many, or a class for an expanded clone.

d_call j_call v_call clone_size cdr3_nt cdr3_aa
- TRBJ1-1 TRBV4-1 - TGCGCCAGCAGCCCCGGGATCATAAACTTTAACACTGAAGCTTTCTTT CASSPGIINFNTEAFF
TRBD2 TRBJ2-5 TRBV30 - TGTGCCTGGAGGCTAGCGGGAGAGACCCAGTACTTC CAWRLAGETQYF
- TRBJ2-1 TRBV7-9 few TGTGCCAGCAGCTTGCCGACTCTCCATGAGCAGTTCTTC CASSLPTLHEQFF
- TRBJ2-5 TRBV7-2 few TGTGCCAGCAGCCCCCGGGAAGGAAGGGTTGCGGAGACCCAGTACTTC CASSPREGRVAETQYF
TRBD2 TRBJ2-5 TRBV19 - TGTGCCAGTAGTCACCCAAGGGGAGGGGCAGAGACCCAGTACTTC CASSHPRGGAETQYF
TRBD1 TRBJ2-4 TRBV5-1 few TGCGCCAGCAGCTCTCAGGGGGACATTCAGTACTTC CASSSQGDIQYF
- TRBJ2-7 TRBV19 - TGTGCCAGTAGTATAGTCGCAGGGGGAGGCTACGAGCAGTACTTC CASSIVAGGGYEQYF
TRBD2 TRBJ2-3 TRBV9 few TGTGCCAGCAGCTTTAGCGGGACTAGCACAGATACGCAGTATTTT CASSFSGTSTDTQYF
- TRBJ1-2 TRBV15 - TGTGCCACCAGCCCCGACACCAACTATGGCTACACCTTC CATSPDTNYGYTF
TRBD1 TRBJ2-7 TRBV27 - TGTGCCAGCAGTTTACGACAGGGCTACGAGCAGTACTTC CASSLRQGYEQYF
TRBD2 TRBJ2-3 TRBV25-1 few TGTGCCAGCAGCAGGGCTAGCGGGAGCACAGATACGCAGTATTTT CASSRASGSTDTQYF
TRBD1 TRBJ1-5 TRBV30 - TGTGCCTGGGGCCGGGACAGGGGAGGTCAGCCCCAGCATTTT CAWGRDRGGQPQHF
- TRBJ1-1 TRBV29-1 - TGCAGTGCCGGAGTGCGTTTAGTGAACACTGAAGCTTTCTTT CSAGVRLVNTEAFF
TRBD1 TRBJ1-1 TRBV30 few TGTGCCTGGAGCCCGTTGGACAGGGATACAACTGAAGCTTTCTTT CAWSPLDRDTTEAFF
- TRBJ1-4 TRBV19 - TGTGCCAGTAGTATACTACCACGGGATGAAAAACTGTTTTTT CASSILPRDEKLFF
- TRBJ2-7 TRBV23-1 - TGCGCCAGCAGTCCGGGGTCCGCCTCCTACGAGCAGTACTTC CASSPGSASYEQYF
- TRBJ2-7 TRBV11-2 - TGTGCCAGCAGCTTCCGGGACACCACCTTGAGCTCCTACGAGCAGTACTTC CASSFRDTTLSSYEQYF
- TRBJ2-5 TRBV7-2 few TGTGCCAGCAGCCGGGGGTCTCGGGGGGAGACCCAGTACTTC CASSRGSRGETQYF
- TRBJ1-1 TRBV27 - TGTGCCAGCAGCGTGAGAAAGGGGCTTAGTAGCACTGAAGCTTTCTTT CASSVRKGLSSTEAFF
TRBD2 TRBJ2-5 TRBV4-2 - TGTGCCAGCAGCCAAGATCCAGGCGGGGGGCAAGAGACCCAGTACTTC CASSQDPGGGQETQYF
TRBD1 TRBJ2-7 TRBV18 few TGTGCCAGCTCACCACGGGGGACAGGGCCGGGTGAGCAGTACTTC CASSPRGTGPGEQYF
TRBD2 TRBJ2-3 TRBV6-5 - TGTGCCAGCAGCCCTGGACTAGCCAAGGCAGATACGCAGTATTTT CASSPGLAKADTQYF
TRBD1 TRBJ2-7 TRBV30 - TGTGCCTGGGAGACAGGGGAATACGAGCAGTACTTC CAWETGEYEQYF
TRBD2 TRBJ2-3 TRBV5-4 - TGTGCCAGCAGCGGGACTAGTGTGAGCACAGATACGCAGTATTTT CASSGTSVSTDTQYF
TRBD1 TRBJ2-7 TRBV6-5 few TGTGCCAGCAGTTCCCGGACAGGCTCCTACGAGCAGTACTTC CASSSRTGSYEQYF
TRBD1 TRBJ1-6 TRBV4-2 few TGTGCCAGCAGCCAAGGACAGGGACTTTCACCCCTCCACTTT CASSQGQGLSPLHF
TRBD2 TRBJ2-1 TRBV7-2 - TGTGCCAGCAGCTTATGGACTAGCGGAACTTTGGGTGAGCAGTTCTTC CASSLWTSGTLGEQFF
TRBD1 TRBJ1-3 TRBV5-4 - TGTGCCAGCAGCCTACAGGGGGGCTCTGGAAACACCATATATTTT CASSLQGGSGNTIYF
- TRBJ2-3 TRBV10-3 few TGTGCCATCAGTGAGTTGGGGGCGTTCAGCCCTAGCACAGATACGCAGTATTTT CAISELGAFSPSTDTQYF
TRBD2 TRBJ2-1 TRBV9 - TGTGCCAGCAGCGTAGCGAGCGGGAGCAATGAGCAGTTCTTC CASSVASGSNEQFF
TRBD2 TRBJ2-7 TRBV30 few TGTGCCTGGAGTGAAGTAGCGGGAGGGATGTACGAGCAGTACTTC CAWSEVAGGMYEQYF
TRBD1 TRBJ2-1 TRBV5-1 - TGCGCCAGCAGCCTCGGGACAGGGGGTCATGAGCAGTTCTTC CASSLGTGGHEQFF
TRBD1 TRBJ2-3 TRBV25-1 - TGTGCCAGCGCGCCGGGACAGGGTCGTACAGATACGCAGTATTTT CASAPGQGRTDTQYF